This entry concerns a single TCR beta chain. The antigen remains unidentified. This sample is drawn from a study of siplizumab effects on memory and regulatory T cells. Study results and caveats: Siplizumab conditions gave an average of roughly 65% Treg-derived mappable alloreactive CD4+ clones, versus 26.9% for controls.

Sequencing was performed with immunoSEQ multiplex PCR; in TCRdb, only in-frame clones are kept and a portion is missing. The sample has approximately 100,000 clones; about 90% are singletons. With 4 bases clipped from V and 8 bases from J, the junction kept 8 bases outside the gene matches. Germline V gene sequence: CDR1 SGDLS, CDR2 YYNGEE. The CDR3 is made up of 14 amino acids. Material for sequencing was CD4+ T cells sorted from blood. This receptor was taken from a human donor in good health. Some clones in this sample may be carry-over from other donors' samples. The chain combines TRBV9 with TRBJ1-2; 10 bases match TRBD1. This CDR3 is CASSPRTGGIGYTF. The CDR3 region has the DNA TGTGCCAGCAGCCCGAGGACAGGGGGGATCGGCTACACCTTC. The complete variable domain, with remaining parts taken from reference TRBV9 and TRBJ1-2, reads DSGVTQTPKHLITATGQRVTLRCSPRSGDLSVYWYQQSLDQGLQFLIQYYNGEERAKGNILERFSAQQFPDLHSELNLSSLELGDSALYFCASSPRTGGIGYTFGSGTRLTVV.